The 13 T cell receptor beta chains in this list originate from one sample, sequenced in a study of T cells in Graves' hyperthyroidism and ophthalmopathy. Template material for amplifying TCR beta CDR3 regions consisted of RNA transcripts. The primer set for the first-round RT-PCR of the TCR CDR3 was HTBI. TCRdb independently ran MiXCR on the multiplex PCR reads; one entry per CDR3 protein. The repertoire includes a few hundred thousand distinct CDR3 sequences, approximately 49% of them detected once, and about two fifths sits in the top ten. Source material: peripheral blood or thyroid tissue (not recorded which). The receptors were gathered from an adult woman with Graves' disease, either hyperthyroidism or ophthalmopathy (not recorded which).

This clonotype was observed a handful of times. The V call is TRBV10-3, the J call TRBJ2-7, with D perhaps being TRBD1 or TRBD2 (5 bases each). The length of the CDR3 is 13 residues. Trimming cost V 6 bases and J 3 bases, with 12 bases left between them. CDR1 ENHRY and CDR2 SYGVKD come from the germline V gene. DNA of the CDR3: TGTGCCATCAGCGGGGACCGTCGCTACGAGCAGTACTTC. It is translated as CAISGDRRYEQYF.

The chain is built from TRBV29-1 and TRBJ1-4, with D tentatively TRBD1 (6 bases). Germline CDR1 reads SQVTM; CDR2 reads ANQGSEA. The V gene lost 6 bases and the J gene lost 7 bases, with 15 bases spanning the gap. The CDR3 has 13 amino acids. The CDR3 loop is CSVLRGAGEKLFF. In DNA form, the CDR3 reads TGCAGCGTCCTGAGGGGGGCGGGTGAAAAACTGTTTTTT.

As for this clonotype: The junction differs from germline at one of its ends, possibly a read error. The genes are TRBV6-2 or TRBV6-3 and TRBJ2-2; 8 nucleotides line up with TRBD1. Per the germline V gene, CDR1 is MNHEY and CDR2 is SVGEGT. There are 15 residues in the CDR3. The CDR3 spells CASTQNRGNAGELFF. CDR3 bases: TGTGCCAGCACTCAAAACAGGGGGAACGCCGGGGAGCTGTTTTTT.

The CDR3 nucleotides are TGCAGTGCTAGCGACGAGGGAGGGGAAGAGACCCAGTACTTC. Translated, it gives CSASDEGGEETQYF. The chain couples TRBV20-1 to TRBJ2-5; 7 bases are a match to TRBD2. Germline trimming cut 3 bases from V and 3 bases from J; bases unmatched to any gene: 7. CDR1 DFQATT and CDR2 SNEGSKA come from the germline V gene (reference sequence). The CDR3 runs to 14 residues.

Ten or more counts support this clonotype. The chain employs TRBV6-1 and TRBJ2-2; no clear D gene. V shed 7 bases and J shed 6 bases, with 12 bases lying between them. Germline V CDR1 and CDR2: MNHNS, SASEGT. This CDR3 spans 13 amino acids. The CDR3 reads CASTLELAGELFF. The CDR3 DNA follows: TGTGCCAGCACCCTGGAGCTAGCCGGGGAGCTGTTTTTT.

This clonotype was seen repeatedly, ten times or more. CDR3 region: CASSLAQGNYGYTF. CDR3 sequence (DNA): TGTGCCAGCAGCTTAGCGCAGGGAAACTATGGCTACACCTTC. V gene TRBV7-2 combines with J gene TRBJ1-2; D might be TRBD1 (5 bases). The CDR3 sequence is 14 residues long. Trimming shortened V by 0 bases and J by 2 bases, and 7 bases separated the two germline ends. Germline CDR1 and CDR2: SGHTA and FQGNSA.

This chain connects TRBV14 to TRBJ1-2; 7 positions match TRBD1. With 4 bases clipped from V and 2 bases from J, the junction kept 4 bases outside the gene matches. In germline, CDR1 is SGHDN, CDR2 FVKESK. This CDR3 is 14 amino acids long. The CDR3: CASSRTGENYGYTF. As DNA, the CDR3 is TGTGCCAGCAGCCGGACAGGAGAAAACTATGGCTACACCTTC.

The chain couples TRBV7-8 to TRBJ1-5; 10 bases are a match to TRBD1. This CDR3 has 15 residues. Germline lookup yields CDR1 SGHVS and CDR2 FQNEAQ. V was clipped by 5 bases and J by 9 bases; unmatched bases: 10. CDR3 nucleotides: TGTGCCAGCAGCCCCGGGACAGGGGACGTTGGGCCCCAGCATTTT. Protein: CASSPGTGDVGPQHF.

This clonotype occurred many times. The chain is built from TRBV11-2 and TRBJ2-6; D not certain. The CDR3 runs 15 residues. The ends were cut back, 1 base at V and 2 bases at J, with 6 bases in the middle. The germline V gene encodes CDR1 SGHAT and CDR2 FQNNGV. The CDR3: CASSLVLTGANVLTF. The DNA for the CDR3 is TGTGCCAGCAGCTTAGTCTTGACTGGGGCCAACGTCCTGACTTTC.

CDR3 sequence: CASSPNVWDTPNSNQPQHF. The CDR3 nucleotides are TGTGCCAGCAGCCCTAACGTCTGGGACACACCGAATAGCAATCAGCCCCAGCATTTT. The chain uses TRBV12-3 or TRBV12-4 and TRBJ1-5; tentatively, D is TRBD1 (6 bases). V gave up 6 bases and J gave up 0 bases, with 24 bases separating them. The CDR3 runs 19 residues.

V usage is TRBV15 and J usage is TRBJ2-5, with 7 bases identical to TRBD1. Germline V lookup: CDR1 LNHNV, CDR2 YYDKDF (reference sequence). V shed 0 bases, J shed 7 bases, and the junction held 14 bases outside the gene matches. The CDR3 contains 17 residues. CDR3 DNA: TGTGCCACCAGCAGAGACCGACAGGGCCCTGTGGGAGTGACCCAGTACTTC. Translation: CATSRDRQGPVGVTQYF. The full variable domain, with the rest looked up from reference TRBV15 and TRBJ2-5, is DAMVIQNPRYQVTQFGKPVTLSCSQTLNHNVMYWYQQKSSQAPKLLFHYYDKDFNNEADTPDNFQSRRPNTSFCFLDIRSPGLGDTAMYLCATSRDRQGPVGVTQYFGPGTRLLVL.

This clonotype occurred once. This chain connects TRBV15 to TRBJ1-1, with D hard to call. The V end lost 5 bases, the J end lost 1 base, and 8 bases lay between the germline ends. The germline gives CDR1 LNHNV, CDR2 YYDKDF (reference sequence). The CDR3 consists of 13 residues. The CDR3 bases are TGTGCCACCAGCTCCCGGCAGAACACTGAAGCTTTCTTT. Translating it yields CATSSRQNTEAFF.

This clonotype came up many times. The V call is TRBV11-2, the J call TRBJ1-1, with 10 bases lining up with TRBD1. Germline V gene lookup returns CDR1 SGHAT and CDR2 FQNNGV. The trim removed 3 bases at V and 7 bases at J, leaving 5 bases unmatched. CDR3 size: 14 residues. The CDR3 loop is CASSFPGTGVEAFF. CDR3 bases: TGTGCCAGCAGCTTCCCCGGGACAGGGGTTGAAGCTTTCTTT. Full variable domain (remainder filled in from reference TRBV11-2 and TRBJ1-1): EAGVAQSPRYKIIEKRQSVAFWCNPISGHATLYWYQQILGQGPKLLIQFQNNGVVDDSQLPKDRFSAERLKGVDSTLKIQPAKLEDSAVYLCASSFPGTGVEAFFGQGTRLTVV.